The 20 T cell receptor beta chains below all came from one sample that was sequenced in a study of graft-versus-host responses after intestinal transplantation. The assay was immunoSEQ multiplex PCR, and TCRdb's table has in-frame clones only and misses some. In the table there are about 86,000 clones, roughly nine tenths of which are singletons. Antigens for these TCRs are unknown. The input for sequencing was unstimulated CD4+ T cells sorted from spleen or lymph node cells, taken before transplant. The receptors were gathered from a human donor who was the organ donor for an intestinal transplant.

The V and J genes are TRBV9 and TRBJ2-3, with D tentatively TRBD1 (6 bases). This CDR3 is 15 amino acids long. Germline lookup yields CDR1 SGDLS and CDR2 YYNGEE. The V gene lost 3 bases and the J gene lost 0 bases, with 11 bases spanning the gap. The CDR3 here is CASSGNRVSTDTQYF. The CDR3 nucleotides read TGTGCCAGCAGCGGGAACAGGGTCAGCACAGATACGCAGTATTTT.

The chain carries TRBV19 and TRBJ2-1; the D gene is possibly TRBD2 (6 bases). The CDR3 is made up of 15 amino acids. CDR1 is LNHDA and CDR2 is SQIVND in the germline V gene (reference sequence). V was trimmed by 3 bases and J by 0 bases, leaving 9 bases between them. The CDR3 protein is CASSIRRDSYNEQFF. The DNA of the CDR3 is TGTGCCAGTAGTATTAGGCGGGACTCCTACAATGAGCAGTTCTTC. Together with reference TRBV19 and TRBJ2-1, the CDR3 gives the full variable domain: DGGITQSPKYLFRKEGQNVTLSCEQNLNHDAMYWYRQDPGQGLRLIYYSQIVNDFQKGDIAEGYSVSREKKESFPLTVTSAQKNPTAFYLCASSIRRDSYNEQFFGPGTRLTVL.

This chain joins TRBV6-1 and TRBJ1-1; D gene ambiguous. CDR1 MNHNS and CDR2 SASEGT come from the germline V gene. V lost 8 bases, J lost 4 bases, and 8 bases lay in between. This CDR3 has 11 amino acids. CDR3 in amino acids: CASLTVTEAFF. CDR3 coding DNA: TGTGCCAGCCTCACGGTCACTGAAGCTTTCTTT.

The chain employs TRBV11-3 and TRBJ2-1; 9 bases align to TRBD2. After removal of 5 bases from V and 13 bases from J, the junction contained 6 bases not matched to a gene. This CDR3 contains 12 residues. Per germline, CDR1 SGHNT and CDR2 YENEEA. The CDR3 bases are TGTGCCAGCAGCCCCCTGGGGACTAGCCAGTTCTTC. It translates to CASSPLGTSQFF.

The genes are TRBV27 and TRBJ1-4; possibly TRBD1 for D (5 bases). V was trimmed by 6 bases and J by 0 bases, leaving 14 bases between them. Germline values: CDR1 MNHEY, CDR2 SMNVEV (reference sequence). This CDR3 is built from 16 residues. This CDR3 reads CASRGVRGATNEKLFF. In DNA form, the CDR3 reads TGTGCCAGCAGGGGGGTGCGGGGGGCAACTAATGAAAAACTGTTTTTT.

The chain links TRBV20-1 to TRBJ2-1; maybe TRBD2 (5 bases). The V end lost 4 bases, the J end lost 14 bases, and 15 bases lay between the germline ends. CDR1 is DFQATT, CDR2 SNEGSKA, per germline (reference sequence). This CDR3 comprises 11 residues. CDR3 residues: CSATGVAMEFF. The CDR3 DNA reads TGCAGTGCTACCGGGGTAGCTATGGAGTTCTTC.

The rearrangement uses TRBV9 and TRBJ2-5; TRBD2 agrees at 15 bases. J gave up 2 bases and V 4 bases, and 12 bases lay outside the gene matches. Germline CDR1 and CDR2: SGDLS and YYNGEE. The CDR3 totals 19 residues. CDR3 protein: CASSPPSGTSGGRQETQYF. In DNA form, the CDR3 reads TGTGCCAGCAGCCCCCCTTCCGGGACTAGCGGGGGGAGGCAAGAGACCCAGTACTTC.

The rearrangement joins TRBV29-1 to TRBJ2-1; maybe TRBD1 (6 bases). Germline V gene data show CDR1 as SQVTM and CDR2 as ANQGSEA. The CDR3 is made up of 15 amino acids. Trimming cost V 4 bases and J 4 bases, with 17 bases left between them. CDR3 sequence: CSVAHPGALYNEQFF. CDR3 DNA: TGCAGCGTTGCTCATCCAGGGGCTCTTTACAATGAGCAGTTCTTC.

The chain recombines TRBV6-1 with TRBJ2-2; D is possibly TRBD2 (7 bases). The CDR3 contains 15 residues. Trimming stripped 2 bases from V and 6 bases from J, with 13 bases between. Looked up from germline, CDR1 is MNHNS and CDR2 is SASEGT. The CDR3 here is CASSERRGAAGELFF. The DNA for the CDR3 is TGTGCCAGCAGTGAACGCCGGGGGGCTGCCGGGGAGCTGTTTTTT.

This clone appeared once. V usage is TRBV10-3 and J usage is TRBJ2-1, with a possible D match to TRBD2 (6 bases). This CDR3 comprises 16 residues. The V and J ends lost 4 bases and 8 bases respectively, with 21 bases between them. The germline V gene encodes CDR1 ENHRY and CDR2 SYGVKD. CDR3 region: CAISAPRDSRLYEQFF. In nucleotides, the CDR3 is TGTGCCATCAGTGCCCCTCGGGACTCCCGTCTTTATGAGCAGTTCTTC.

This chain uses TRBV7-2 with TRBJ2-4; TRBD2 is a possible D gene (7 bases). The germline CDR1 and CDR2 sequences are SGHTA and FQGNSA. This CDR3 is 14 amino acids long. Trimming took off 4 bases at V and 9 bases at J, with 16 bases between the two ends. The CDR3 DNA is TGTGCCAGCAGCTGGGGGGCGGGGAGGGCCATTCAGTACTTC. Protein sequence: CASSWGAGRAIQYF.

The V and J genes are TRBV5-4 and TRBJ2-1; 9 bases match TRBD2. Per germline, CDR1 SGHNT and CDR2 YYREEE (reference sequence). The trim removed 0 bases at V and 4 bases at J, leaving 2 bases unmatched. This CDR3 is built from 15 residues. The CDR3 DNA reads TGTGCCAGCAGCTTGGGGGCGGGAGGGTACAATGAGCAGTTCTTC. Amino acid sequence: CASSLGAGGYNEQFF.

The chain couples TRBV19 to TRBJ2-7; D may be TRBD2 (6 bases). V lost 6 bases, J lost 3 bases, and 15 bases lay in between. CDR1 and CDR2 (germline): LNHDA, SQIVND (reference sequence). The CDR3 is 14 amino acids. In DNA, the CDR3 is TGTGCCAGTAGCCCTCGGGACTCCTACTACGAGCAGTACTTC. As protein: CASSPRDSYYEQYF.

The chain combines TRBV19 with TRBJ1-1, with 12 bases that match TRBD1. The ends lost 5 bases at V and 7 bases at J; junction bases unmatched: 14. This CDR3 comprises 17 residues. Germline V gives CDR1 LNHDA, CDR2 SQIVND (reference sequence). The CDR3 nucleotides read TGTGCCAGTAGTCCTCGTCCCGGGACAGGGGGCGGTAATGAAGCTTTCTTT. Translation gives CASSPRPGTGGGNEAFF.

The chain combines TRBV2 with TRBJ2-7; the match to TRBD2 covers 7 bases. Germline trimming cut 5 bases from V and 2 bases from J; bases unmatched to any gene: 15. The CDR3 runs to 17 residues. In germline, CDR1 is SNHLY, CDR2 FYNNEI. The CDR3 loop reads CASSLGGGMGGAYEQYF. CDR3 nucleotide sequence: TGTGCCAGCAGTCTCGGTGGGGGTATGGGGGGGGCCTACGAGCAGTACTTC. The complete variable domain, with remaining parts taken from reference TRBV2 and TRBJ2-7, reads EPEVTQTPSHQVTQMGQEVILRCVPISNHLYFYWYRQILGQKVEFLVSFYNNEISEKSEIFDDQFSVERPDGSNFTLKIRSTKLEDSAMYFCASSLGGGMGGAYEQYFGPGTRLTVT.

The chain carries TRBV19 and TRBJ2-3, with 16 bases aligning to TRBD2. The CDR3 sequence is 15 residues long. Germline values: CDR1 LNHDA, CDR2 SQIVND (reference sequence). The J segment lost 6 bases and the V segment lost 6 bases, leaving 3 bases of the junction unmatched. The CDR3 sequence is CASSLGLAGGDTQYF. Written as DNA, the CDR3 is TGTGCCAGTAGCCTGGGACTAGCGGGGGGGGATACGCAGTATTTT. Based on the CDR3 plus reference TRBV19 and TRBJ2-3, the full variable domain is DGGITQSPKYLFRKEGQNVTLSCEQNLNHDAMYWYRQDPGQGLRLIYYSQIVNDFQKGDIAEGYSVSREKKESFPLTVTSAQKNPTAFYLCASSLGLAGGDTQYFGPGTRLTVL.

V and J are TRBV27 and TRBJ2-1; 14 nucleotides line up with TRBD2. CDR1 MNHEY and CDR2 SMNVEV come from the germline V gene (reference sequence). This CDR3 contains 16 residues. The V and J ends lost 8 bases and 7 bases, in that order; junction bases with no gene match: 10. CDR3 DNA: TGTGCCAGCTCCTCCGCCGGGACTAGCGGGAGAAATGAGCAGTTCTTC. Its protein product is CASSSAGTSGRNEQFF.

The CDR3 DNA reads as TGTGCCAGTCGGGAGAGGGGCTATAGCAATCAGCCCCAGCATTTT. Its protein product is CASRERGYSNQPQHF. V and J are TRBV19 and TRBJ1-5; tentatively, D is TRBD1 (5 bases). The CDR3 spans 15 residues. Germline CDR1 is LNHDA and CDR2 is SQIVND (reference sequence). V gave up 8 bases and J gave up 0 bases, with 14 bases separating them.

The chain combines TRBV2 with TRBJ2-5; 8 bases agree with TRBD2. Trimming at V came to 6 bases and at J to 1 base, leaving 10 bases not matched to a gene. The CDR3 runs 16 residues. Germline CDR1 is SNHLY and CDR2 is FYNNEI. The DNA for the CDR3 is TGTGCCAGCAGAGCACCGGGGGGGCGGGCCCAAGAGACCCAGTACTTC. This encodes CASRAPGGRAQETQYF.

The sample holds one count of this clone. Written as DNA, the CDR3 is TGTGCCAGCAGCTTTCGGGCAGGGGAGACCCAGTACTTC. This translates into CASSFRAGETQYF. V gene TRBV7-2 combines with J gene TRBJ2-5, with D perhaps TRBD1 (5 bases). V was pared by 3 bases and J by 5 bases, with 10 bases between. This CDR3 has 13 residues. The germline CDR1 and CDR2 sequences are SGHTA and FQGNSA.